This is a list of T cell receptor beta chains from one sample in a study of regulatory T cells in long-lasting Graves disease. Each CDR3 protein is one row after TCRdb ran MiXCR on the multiplex PCR reads. Among roughly 500,000 distinct CDR3 sequences, approximately 15% were seen once, and the ten largest hold under 20%. This sample was also put to use in a study of T cells in Graves' hyperthyroidism and ophthalmopathy.

The material sequenced was peripheral blood mononuclear cells (PBMCs), taken at new diagnosis, from a patient treated with antithyroid drugs. The source of these receptors is a woman aged 50 to 60 with Graves disease. The CDR3 runs from the conserved cysteine through the conserved F or W. A D gene is named only where the DNA matches it firmly. Clone size is not always given. Where it is, it says once, few, many or a class for expanded clones.

v_call,j_call,clone_size,d_call,cdr3_aa,cdr3_nt
TRBV14,TRBJ1-3,few,-,CASSQGRTSGNTIYF,TGTGCCAGCAGCCAAGGGAGGACCTCTGGAAACACCATATATTTT
TRBV13,TRBJ2-7,-,TRBD2,CASSFGLAGGFYEQYF,TGTGCCAGCAGCTTCGGCCTAGCGGGGGGATTCTACGAGCAGTACTTC
TRBV6-1,TRBJ1-4,few,-,CASSDSGTQDTRPATNEKLFF,TGTGCCAGCAGTGACTCGGGGACTCAGGACACGCGCCCGGCAACTAATGAAAAACTGTTTTTT
TRBV12-3/TRBV12-4,TRBJ2-1,many,TRBD2,CASSSSFYGRDYNEQFF,TGTGCCAGCAGTTCATCCTTTTACGGGAGGGACTACAATGAGCAGTTCTTC
TRBV12-3/TRBV12-4,TRBJ2-1,few,TRBD2,CASSLASGSTNEQFF,TGTGCCAGCAGTTTGGCTAGCGGGAGCACCAATGAGCAGTTCTTC
TRBV20-1,TRBJ2-1,few,-,CSARAPLGRPQFF,TGCAGTGCTAGGGCCCCACTGGGGCGACCGCAGTTCTTC
TRBV7-3,TRBJ2-2,few,TRBD2,CASSRLAGVGELFF,TGTGCCAGCAGCCGACTAGCGGGAGTTGGGGAGCTGTTTTTT
TRBV28,TRBJ2-7,-,TRBD1,CASLPPGQGAYEQYF,TGTGCCAGCCTACCCCCGGGACAGGGGGCATACGAGCAGTACTTC
TRBV28,TRBJ2-1,many,TRBD1,CASQTPTGTGPNEQFF,TGTGCCAGCCAGACGCCCACCGGGACAGGGCCCAATGAGCAGTTCTTC
TRBV7-8,TRBJ2-5,many,TRBD2,CASSHGTRDTQYF,TGTGCCAGCAGCCACGGGACTAGAGACACCCAGTACTTC
TRBV19,TRBJ2-6,once,-,CASSIGPGSSGANVLTF,TGTGCCAGTAGTATAGGGCCGGGAAGCTCTGGGGCCAACGTCCTGACTTTC
TRBV30,TRBJ2-7,many,TRBD2,CAWSVRWGLENEQYF,TGTGCCTGGAGTGTACGTTGGGGACTAGAAAATGAGCAGTACTTC
TRBV12-3/TRBV12-4,TRBJ1-4,many,-,CASSDNRESGTNEKLFF,TGTGCCAGCAGCGATAACAGGGAATCGGGAACTAATGAAAAACTGTTTTTT
TRBV28,TRBJ2-1,few,-,CASSAFSGGKDNEQFF,TGTGCCAGCAGTGCCTTTTCCGGAGGAAAGGACAATGAGCAGTTCTTC
TRBV7-9,TRBJ2-2,-,TRBD2,CASSFGTSHTGELFF,TGTGCCAGCAGCTTCGGGACTAGTCACACCGGGGAGCTGTTTTTT
TRBV12-3/TRBV12-4,TRBJ2-3,-,TRBD1,CASRQTGELTDTQYF,TGTGCCAGCAGGCAGACAGGGGAATTAACAGATACGCAGTATTTT
TRBV7-8,TRBJ2-3,many,TRBD2,CASSRAMDSGKLDTQYF,TGTGCCAGCAGCCGTGCGATGGATAGCGGGAAATTGGATACGCAGTATTTT
TRBV6-5,TRBJ1-1,many,-,CASSYSENTEAFF,TGTGCCAGCAGTTACTCGGAGAACACTGAAGCTTTCTTT
TRBV7-2,TRBJ2-7,few,-,CASSQDWGGEQYF,TGTGCCAGCAGTCAAGATTGGGGAGGCGAGCAGTACTTC
TRBV10-3,TRBJ2-1,-,TRBD2,CAINQAGPYNEQFF,TGTGCCATCAACCAAGCGGGACCCTACAATGAGCAGTTCTTC
TRBV12-3/TRBV12-4,TRBJ1-4,few,-,CASSLELVERLFF,TGTGCCAGCAGTTTAGAGTTAGTGGAAAGACTGTTTTTT
TRBV6-2/TRBV6-3,TRBJ2-3,many,-,CASSYLGKESRTDTQYF,TGTGCCAGCAGTTACCTGGGGAAGGAAAGCCGCACAGATACGCAGTATTTT
TRBV4-1,TRBJ2-3,-,-,CASSQAEGARTDTQYF,TGCGCCAGCAGCCAAGCGGAGGGGGCCCGCACAGATACGCAGTATTTT
TRBV2,TRBJ2-1,many,TRBD2,CASSTTSGENNEQFF,TGTGCCAGCAGTACGACTAGCGGAGAGAACAATGAGCAGTTCTTC
TRBV27,TRBJ2-7,-,-,CASSPSRVSYEQYF,TGTGCCAGCAGTCCCTCCAGGGTATCCTACGAGCAGTACTTC
TRBV2,TRBJ2-1,-,TRBD2,CASRGSGRGDEQFF,TGTGCCAGCAGAGGCAGCGGGAGGGGCGATGAGCAGTTCTTC
TRBV11-2,TRBJ2-7,many,TRBD2,CASSLDPGTSTYEQYF,TGTGCCAGCAGCTTAGACCCCGGGACTAGTACCTACGAGCAGTACTTC
TRBV6-1,TRBJ2-7,few,-,CASSTGPGEQYF,TGTGCCAGCAGTACAGGTCCTGGGGAGCAGTACTTC
TRBV10-3,TRBJ2-5,many,TRBD1,CAISDQGQGATETQYF,TGTGCCATCAGTGACCAAGGACAGGGGGCGACGGAGACCCAGTACTTC
TRBV11-2,TRBJ2-5,many,TRBD2,CASTMTSGRSPPQETQYF,TGTGCCAGCACCATGACTAGCGGGAGATCCCCCCCACAAGAGACCCAGTACTTC
TRBV6-1,TRBJ2-5,many,-,CASRTLLRETQYF,TGTGCCAGCAGAACTCTTCTTCGAGAGACCCAGTACTTC
TRBV18,TRBJ1-2,few,TRBD1,CASSPWTGNYGYTF,TGTGCCAGCTCACCCTGGACAGGGAACTATGGCTACACCTTC